This paragraph reports one T cell receptor (beta chain). CDR3 size: 15 residues. Germline V CDR1 and CDR2: SGHAT, FQNNGV. This sample is part of a study of immune characterization of retroperitoneal liposarcoma. TCRdb analysed the PCR reads with MiXCR anew, one entry per CDR3 protein. This table has around 20,000 distinct CDR3 sequences, 37% appearing once. The V and J genes are TRBV11-2 and TRBJ2-1, with D perhaps TRBD1 (7 bases). The J call may be wrong; the DNA end is better matched by TRBJ2-7. Sequenced material: blood. This clonotype was sampled from a male donor with retroperitoneal liposarcoma. CDR3 loop: CASSSAGQSRSEQYF. CDR3 DNA: TGTGCCAGCAGCTCCGCGGGACAGTCGCGAAGCGAGCAGTACTTC.